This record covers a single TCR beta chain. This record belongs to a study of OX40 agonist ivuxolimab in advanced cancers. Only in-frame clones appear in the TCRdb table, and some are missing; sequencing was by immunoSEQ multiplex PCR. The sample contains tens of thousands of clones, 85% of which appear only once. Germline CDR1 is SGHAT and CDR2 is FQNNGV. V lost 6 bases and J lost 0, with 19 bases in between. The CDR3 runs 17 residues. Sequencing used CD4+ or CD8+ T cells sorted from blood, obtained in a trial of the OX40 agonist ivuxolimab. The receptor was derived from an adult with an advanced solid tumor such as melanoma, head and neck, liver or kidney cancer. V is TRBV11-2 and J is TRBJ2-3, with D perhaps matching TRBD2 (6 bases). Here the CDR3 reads CASSPRGFESSTDTQYF. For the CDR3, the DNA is TGTGCCAGCAGTCCCCGGGGGTTTGAATCTAGCACAGATACGCAGTATTTT.